Included here is one TCR beta chain sequence, with context. Trimming took 0 bases from V and 3 from J, leaving 9 bases between them. Germline CDR1 MNHEY, CDR2 SVGAGI. The CDR3 is 15 residues long. Unique molecular identifiers were used in preparing the TCRbeta library. MiXCR, run by TCRdb on the PCR reads, gives a single entry per CDR3 protein. The profile shows about 500,000 distinct CDR3 sequences, approximately 30% of them singletons. The sample belongs to a study of T-cell reconstitution after alpha-beta-depleted transplantation in children. The sample in question was PBMCs from the stem cell graft donor, obtained from the stem cell graft. V and J are TRBV6-5 and TRBJ1-5; tentatively, D is TRBD1 (6 bases). The sequence was collected from a human donor who donated a stem cell graft to a child with aplastic anemia. CDR3 sequence (DNA): TGTGCCAGCAGTTACTCGACGGGGGCCAATCAGCCCCAGCATTTT. This sequence encodes CASSYSTGANQPQHF.